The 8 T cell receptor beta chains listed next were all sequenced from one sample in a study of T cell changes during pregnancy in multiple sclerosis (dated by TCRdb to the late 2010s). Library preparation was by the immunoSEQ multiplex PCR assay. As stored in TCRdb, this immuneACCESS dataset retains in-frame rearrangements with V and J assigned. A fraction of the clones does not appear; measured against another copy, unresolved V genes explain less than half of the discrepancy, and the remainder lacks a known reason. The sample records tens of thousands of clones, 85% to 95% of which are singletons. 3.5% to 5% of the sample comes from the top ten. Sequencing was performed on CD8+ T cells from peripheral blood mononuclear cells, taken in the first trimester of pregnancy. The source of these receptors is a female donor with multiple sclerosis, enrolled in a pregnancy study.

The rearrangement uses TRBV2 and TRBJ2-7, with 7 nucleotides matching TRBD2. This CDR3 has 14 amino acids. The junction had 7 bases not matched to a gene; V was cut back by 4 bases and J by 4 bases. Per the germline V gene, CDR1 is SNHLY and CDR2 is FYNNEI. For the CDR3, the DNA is TGTGCCAGCAGTGTATGGAGGGAGGGTTACGAGCAGTACTTC. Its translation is CASSVWREGYEQYF.

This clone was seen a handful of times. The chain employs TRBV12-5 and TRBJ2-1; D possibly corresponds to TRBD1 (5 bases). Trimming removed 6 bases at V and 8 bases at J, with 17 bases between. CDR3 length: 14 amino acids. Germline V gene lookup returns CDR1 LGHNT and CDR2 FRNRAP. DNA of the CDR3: TGTGCTAGTGGCCCCCAAGGGGTCTGGGATGAGCAGTTCTTC. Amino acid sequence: CASGPQGVWDEQFF.

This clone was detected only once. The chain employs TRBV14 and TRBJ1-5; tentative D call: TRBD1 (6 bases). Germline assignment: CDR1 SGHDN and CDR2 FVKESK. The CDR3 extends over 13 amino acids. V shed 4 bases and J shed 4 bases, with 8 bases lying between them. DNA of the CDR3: TGTGCCAGCAGCCCAGGACAGAATCAGCCCCAGCATTTT. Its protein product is CASSPGQNQPQHF.

Written as DNA, the CDR3 is TGCGCCAGCAGCCAAGATTGGCCAGGGAACGAGCAGTACTTC. Its protein product is CASSQDWPGNEQYF. The V call is TRBV4-1, the J call TRBJ2-7, with a tentative D call TRBD1 (5 bases). This CDR3 spans 14 amino acids. Looked up from germline, CDR1 is MGHRA and CDR2 is YSYEKL. Trimming took 0 bases from V and 5 from J, leaving 11 bases between them.

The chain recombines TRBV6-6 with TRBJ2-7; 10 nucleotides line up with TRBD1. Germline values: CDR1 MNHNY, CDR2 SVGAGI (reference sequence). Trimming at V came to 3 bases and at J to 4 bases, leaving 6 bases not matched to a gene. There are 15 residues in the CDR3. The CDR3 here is CASSYGGDRGYEQYF. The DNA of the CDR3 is TGTGCCAGCAGTTATGGGGGGGACAGGGGTTACGAGCAGTACTTC.

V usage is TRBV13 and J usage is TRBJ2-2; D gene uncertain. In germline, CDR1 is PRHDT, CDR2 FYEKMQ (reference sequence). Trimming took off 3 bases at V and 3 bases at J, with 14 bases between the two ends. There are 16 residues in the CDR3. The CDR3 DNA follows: TGTGCCAGCAGCTTTTCTAGTTGGGTGGACACCGGGGAGCTGTTTTTT. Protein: CASSFSSWVDTGELFF.

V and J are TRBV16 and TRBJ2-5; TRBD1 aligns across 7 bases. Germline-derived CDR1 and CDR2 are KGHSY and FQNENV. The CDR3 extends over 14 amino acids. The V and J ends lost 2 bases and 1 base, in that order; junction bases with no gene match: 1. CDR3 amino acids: CASSQRTGQETQYF. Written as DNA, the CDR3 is TGTGCCAGCAGCCAACGGACAGGCCAAGAGACCCAGTACTTC.

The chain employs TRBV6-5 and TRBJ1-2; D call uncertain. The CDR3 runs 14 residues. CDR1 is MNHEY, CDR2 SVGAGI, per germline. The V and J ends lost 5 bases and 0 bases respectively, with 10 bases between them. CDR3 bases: TGTGCCAGCAGTAACGTACTAGCTAACTATGGCTACACCTTC. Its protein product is CASSNVLANYGYTF.